This T cell receptor (beta chain) originates from a study of cytomegalovirus exposure and HLA in healthy donors. The PCR was carried out with 60 Vbeta primers and 13 Jbeta primers. Using immunoSEQ multiplex PCR, the repertoire was profiled, and TCRdb retains in-frame clones only, with some absent. Of roughly 290,000 clones in the sample, 80% were seen once. In the case of this clone: Its antigen is undetermined.

Study-wide points: More than 150 TCR beta chains were listed as cytomegalovirus-associated. The majority of CMV-associated TCR beta chains were reported as apparently HLA-restricted in a later analysis. Later analysis identified a missense DCLRE1C variant that was linked to TCR beta V- and J-gene trimming.

Germline CDR1 and CDR2: SGHDT and YYEEEE. This CDR3 comprises 16 residues. The V end lost 0 bases, the J end lost 0 bases, and 9 bases lay between the germline ends. This TCR was recovered from a girl aged 2 to 9 in good health and CMV-seronegative. The sample comprised PBMCs. V is TRBV5-6 and J is TRBJ1-4; unclear D gene. The CDR3 DNA reads as TGTGCCAGCAGCTTGGGCCCACCAGCAACTAATGAAAAACTGTTTTTT. Its translation is CASSLGPPATNEKLFF.